This TCR beta chain was captured in a study of cytomegalovirus exposure and HLA in healthy donors. PCR used 60 Vbeta primers and 13 Jbeta primers. Sequencing used immunoSEQ multiplex PCR; TCRdb keeps in-frame clones, though not all of them. The top ten hold over 2.5% of the sample, which has 120,000 or so clones, approximately 71% seen once. As regards this clone: Its target is not known.

The CDR3 extends over 16 amino acids. Germline V gene data show CDR1 as SGHRS and CDR2 as YFSETQ. V was trimmed by 1 base and J by 6 bases, leaving 18 bases between them. Overall study findings and caveats: More clonal expansion characterized HLA-associated TCR beta chains than equally common others in a later analysis. As a later analysis showed, several of the most significant clusters appeared to be linked to common viral pathogens. Researchers reported in a later analysis that a missense DCLRE1C variant was tied to TCR beta V- and J-gene trimming.

When sampled, the donors appeared nominally healthy, though they likely had unrecorded immune exposures. This TCR was recovered from a woman between 50 and 59 years old in good health and CMV-seronegative. The material sequenced was PBMCs. The chain recombines TRBV5-1 with TRBJ2-3, with D possibly being TRBD1 (6 bases). CDR3 bases: TGCGCCAGCAGCTTGTTAGGGGGACGAGCGACCGATACGCAGTATTTT. The encoded protein is CASSLLGGRATDTQYF.